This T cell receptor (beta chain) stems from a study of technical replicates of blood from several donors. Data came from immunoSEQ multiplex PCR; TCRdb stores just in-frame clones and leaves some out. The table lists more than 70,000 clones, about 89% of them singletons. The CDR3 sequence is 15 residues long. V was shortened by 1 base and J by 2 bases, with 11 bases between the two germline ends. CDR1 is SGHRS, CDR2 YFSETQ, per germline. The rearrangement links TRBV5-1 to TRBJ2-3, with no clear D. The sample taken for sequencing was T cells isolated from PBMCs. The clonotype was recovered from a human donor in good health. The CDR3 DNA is TGCGCCAGCAGCTTGAGTTCTACCTTCACAGATACGCAGTATTTT. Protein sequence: CASSLSSTFTDTQYF.